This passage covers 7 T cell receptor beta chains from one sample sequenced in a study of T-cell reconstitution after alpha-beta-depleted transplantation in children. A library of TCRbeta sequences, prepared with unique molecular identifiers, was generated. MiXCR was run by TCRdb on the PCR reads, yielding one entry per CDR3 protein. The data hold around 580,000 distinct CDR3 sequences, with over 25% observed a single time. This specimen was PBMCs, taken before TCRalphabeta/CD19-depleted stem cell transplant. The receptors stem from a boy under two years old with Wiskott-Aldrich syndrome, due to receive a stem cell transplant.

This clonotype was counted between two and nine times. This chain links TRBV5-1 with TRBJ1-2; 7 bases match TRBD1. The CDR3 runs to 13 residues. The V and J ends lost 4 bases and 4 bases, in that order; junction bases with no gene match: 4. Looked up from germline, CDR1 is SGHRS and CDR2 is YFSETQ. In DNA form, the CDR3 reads TGCGCCAGCAGCGCGGGACAGACCTATGGCTACACCTTC. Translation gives CASSAGQTYGYTF.

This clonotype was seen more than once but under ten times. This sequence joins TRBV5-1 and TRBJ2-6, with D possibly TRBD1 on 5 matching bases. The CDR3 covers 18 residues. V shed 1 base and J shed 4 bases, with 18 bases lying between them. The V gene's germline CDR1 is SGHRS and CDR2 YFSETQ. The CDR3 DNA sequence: TGCGCCAGCAGCTTGAGTAGCCAGGGTCGACGCGGGGCCAACGTCCTGACTTTC. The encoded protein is CASSLSSQGRRGANVLTF. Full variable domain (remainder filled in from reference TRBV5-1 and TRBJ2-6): KAGVTQTPRYLIKTRGQQVTLSCSPISGHRSVSWYQQTPGQGLQFLFEYFSETQRNKGNFPGRFSGRQFSNSRSEMNVSTLELGDSALYLCASSLSSQGRRGANVLTFGAGSRLTVL.

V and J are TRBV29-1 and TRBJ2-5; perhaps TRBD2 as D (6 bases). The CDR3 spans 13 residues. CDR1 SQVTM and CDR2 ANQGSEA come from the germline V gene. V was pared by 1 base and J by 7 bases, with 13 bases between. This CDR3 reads CSVEVTGEGTQYF. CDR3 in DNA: TGCAGCGTTGAAGTAACGGGGGAAGGGACCCAGTACTTC.

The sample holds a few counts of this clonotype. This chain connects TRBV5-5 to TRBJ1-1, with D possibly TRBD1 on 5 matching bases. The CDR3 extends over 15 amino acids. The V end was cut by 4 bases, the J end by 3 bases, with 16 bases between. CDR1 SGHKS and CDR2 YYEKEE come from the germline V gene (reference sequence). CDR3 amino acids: CASSGSGTVYTEAFF. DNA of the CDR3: TGTGCCAGCAGCGGATCCGGGACGGTATACACTGAAGCTTTCTTT.

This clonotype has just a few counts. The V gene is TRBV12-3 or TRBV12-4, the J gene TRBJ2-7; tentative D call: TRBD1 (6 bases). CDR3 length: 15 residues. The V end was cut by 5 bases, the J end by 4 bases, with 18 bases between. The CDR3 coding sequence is TGTGCCAGCAGTGTAATCGGGACACCTCTTTACGAGCAGTACTTC. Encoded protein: CASSVIGTPLYEQYF.

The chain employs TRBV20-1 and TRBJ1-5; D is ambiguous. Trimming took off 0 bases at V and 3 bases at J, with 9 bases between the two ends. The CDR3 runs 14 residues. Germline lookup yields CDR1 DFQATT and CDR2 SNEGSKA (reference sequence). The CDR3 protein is CSARDRNPNQPQHF. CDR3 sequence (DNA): TGCAGTGCTAGAGATCGGAACCCCAATCAGCCCCAGCATTTT.

This CDR3 reads CSVVRGGANYEQYF. Here the CDR3 DNA reads TGCAGCGTTGTACGTGGGGGGGCGAATTACGAGCAGTACTTC. The chain carries TRBV29-1 and TRBJ2-7, with a tentative D call TRBD2 (7 bases). V dropped 4 bases and J dropped 4 bases, with 17 bases sitting between them. The CDR3 covers 14 residues. CDR1 is SQVTM, CDR2 ANQGSEA, per germline.